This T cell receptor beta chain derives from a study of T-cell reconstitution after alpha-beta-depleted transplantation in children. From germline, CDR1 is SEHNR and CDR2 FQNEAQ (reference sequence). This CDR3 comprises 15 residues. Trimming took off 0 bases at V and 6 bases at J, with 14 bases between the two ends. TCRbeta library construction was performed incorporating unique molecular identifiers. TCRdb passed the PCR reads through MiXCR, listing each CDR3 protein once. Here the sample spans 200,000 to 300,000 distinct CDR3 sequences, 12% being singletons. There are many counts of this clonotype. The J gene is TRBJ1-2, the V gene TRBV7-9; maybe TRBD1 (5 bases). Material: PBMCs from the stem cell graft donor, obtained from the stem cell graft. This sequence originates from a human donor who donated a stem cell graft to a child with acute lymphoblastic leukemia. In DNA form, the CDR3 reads TGTGCCAGCAGCTTAGCTCTCCGGGACGGGGATGGCTACACCTTC. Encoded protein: CASSLALRDGDGYTF. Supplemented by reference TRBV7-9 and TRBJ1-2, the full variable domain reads DTGVSQNPRHKITKRGQNVTFRCDPISEHNRLYWYRQTLGQGPEFLTYFQNEAQLEKSRLLSDRFSAERPKGSFSTLEIQRTEQGDSAMYLCASSLALRDGDGYTFGSGTRLTVV.